The rows below give T cell receptor beta chains drawn from one sample of a study of T cell responses to AZD1222 COVID-19 vaccine. Data came from immunoSEQ multiplex PCR; TCRdb stores just in-frame clones and leaves some out. The table has about 84,000 clones, 75% to 90% seen once. The material was peripheral blood, obtained 28 days after the second AZD1222 dose. The source is an adult who received the AZD1222 COVID-19 vaccine. Each CDR3 is given with its conserved first and last residue. A D gene is named only where the DNA matches it firmly. Clone sizes are given selectively: once, few, many, or a class where the clone is expanded.

TRBJ1-5,NA,NA,TRBV28,TGTGCCAGCAGTTTCTCCCGGAATCAGCCCCAGCATTTT,CASSFSRNQPQHF
TRBJ1-5,NA,NA,TRBV12-5,TGTGCTAGTGGTTTGCCACACCTCGGACAGATCAATCAGCCCCAGCATTTT,CASGLPHLGQINQPQHF
TRBJ2-3,TRBD1,NA,TRBV18,TGTGCCAGCTCACCGGGGACAGGCACGAGCACAGATACGCAGTATTTT,CASSPGTGTSTDTQYF
TRBJ2-7,NA,NA,TRBV5-5,TGTGCCAGCAGCTTACGAGGGTTCCCCTACGAGCAGTACTTC,CASSLRGFPYEQYF
TRBJ2-2,NA,NA,TRBV6-5,TGTGCCAGCACTTTTTACTGGCGCACCGGGGAGCTGTTTTTT,CASTFYWRTGELFF
TRBJ1-5,NA,NA,TRBV6-5,TGTGCCAGCAGTAGGGACCGCAATCAGCCCCAGCATTTT,CASSRDRNQPQHF
TRBJ1-1,TRBD1,NA,TRBV19,TGTGCCAGTAGTAGAGACAGGGCCGATAAAGCTTTCTTT,CASSRDRADKAFF
TRBJ1-5,NA,once,TRBV19,TGTGCCAGTACCTCGGCCGAGTATAGCAATCAGCCCCAGCATTTT,CASTSAEYSNQPQHF
TRBJ2-7,NA,once,TRBV29-1,TGCAGCGTTCCGGCTCGGCGACCCTACGAGCAGTACTTC,CSVPARRPYEQYF
TRBJ2-1,TRBD2,NA,TRBV15,TGTGCCACCAGCAGAGATCGCGGGGGGGCATCCTACAATGAGCAGTTCTTC,CATSRDRGGASYNEQFF
TRBJ1-4,NA,NA,TRBV2,TGTGCCAGCAGTGAACTCAGGGATGATCAAAAACTGTTTTTT,CASSELRDDQKLFF
TRBJ2-3,NA,few,TRBV4-2,TGTGCCAGCAGCCAAGATGAGGGTCGAAGCACAGATACGCAGTATTTT,CASSQDEGRSTDTQYF
TRBJ2-3,NA,NA,TRBV7-9,TGTGCCAGCAGCTTTCGGGGAGATACGCAGTATTTT,CASSFRGDTQYF
TRBJ1-6,NA,NA,TRBV27,TGTGCCAGCAGTTTGTTGACAGGAGGCTCACCCCTCCACTTT,CASSLLTGGSPLHF
TRBJ1-1,TRBD1,NA,TRBV6-6,TGTGCCAGCAGGTGGGACAGTCCGAACACTGAAGCTTTCTTT,CASRWDSPNTEAFF
TRBJ2-7,TRBD1,NA,TRBV5-1,TGCGCCAGCAGCCGGACAGGGTCGAACGAGCAGTACTTC,CASSRTGSNEQYF
TRBJ1-2,NA,NA,TRBV29-1,TGCAGCGTTGAAGCGGAGAGCTATGGCTACACCTTC,CSVEAESYGYTF
TRBJ2-2,NA,once,TRBV2,TGTGCCAGCAGTCTTAGGGGGGACACCGGGGAGCTGTTTTTT,CASSLRGDTGELFF
TRBJ2-2,NA,once,TRBV30,TGTGCCTGGAGTACGGGGGGCCCGGTCACCGGGGAGCTGTTTTTT,CAWSTGGPVTGELFF
TRBJ1-5,NA,once,TRBV19,TGTGCCAGTAGTATCCGGCCCGGACCCCAGCATTTT,CASSIRPGPQHF
TRBJ1-6,NA,NA,TRBV7-8,TGTGCCAGCAGCTTAGGGGCAGGGAATTCACCCCTCCACTTT,CASSLGAGNSPLHF
TRBJ1-4,TRBD1,NA,TRBV11-2,TGTGCCAGCAGCTGGGACAGCTTTAATGAAAAACTGTTTTTT,CASSWDSFNEKLFF
TRBJ1-1,NA,NA,TRBV12-5,TGTGCTAGTGGTTTCTCTTCTCGGTTT,CASGFSSRF
TRBJ1-2,TRBD1,NA,TRBV27,TGTGCCAGCAATGCGTCCGGGACAGATTATGGCTACACCTTC,CASNASGTDYGYTF
TRBJ1-5,NA,NA,TRBV30,TGTGCCTGGAGTGTACGCTCCTCTTCCGGGACATATAGCAATCAGCCCCAGCATTTT,CAWSVRSSSGTYSNQPQHF
TRBJ1-1,NA,NA,TRBV12-3/TRBV12-4,TGTGCCAGCAGTTTCGGGCAGGCACCTGAAGCTTTCTTT,CASSFGQAPEAFF
TRBJ2-1,TRBD2,NA,TRBV7-7,TGTGCTAGCAGCGACGGACTAGCGGGGGGTTACAATGAGCAGTTCTTC,CASSDGLAGGYNEQFF
TRBJ2-3,TRBD1,NA,TRBV7-2,TGTGCCAGCAGCTGGGGACAGTCTAGCACAGATACGCAGTATTTT,CASSWGQSSTDTQYF
TRBJ1-1,NA,NA,TRBV9,TGTGCCAGCAGCGTACTTCCGAACACTGAAGCTTTCTTT,CASSVLPNTEAFF
TRBJ2-6,NA,NA,TRBV14,TGTGCCAGCAGCCAGCGAGGGGAAAGGGGGGCCAACGTCCTGACTTTC,CASSQRGERGANVLTF
TRBJ2-5,NA,NA,TRBV3-1/TRBV3-2,TGTGCCAGCAGCCAAGATCTTGGGGAGGAAGAGACCCAGTACTTC,CASSQDLGEEETQYF
TRBJ2-2,NA,NA,TRBV5-1,TGCGCCAGCAGATATGACAGCTACACCGGGGAGCTGTTTTTT,CASRYDSYTGELFF
TRBJ2-3,NA,NA,TRBV5-8,TGTGCCAGCAGCCTAGCGAGATCGAGAGCAGATACGCAGTATTTT,CASSLARSRADTQYF
TRBJ1-1,NA,NA,TRBV28,TGTGCCAGCAGTTTATTACGGGGGAACACTGAAGCTTTCTTT,CASSLLRGNTEAFF
TRBJ1-3,TRBD1,NA,TRBV7-8,TGTGCCAGCAGAGGCGGGACAGATGGAAACACCATATATTTT,CASRGGTDGNTIYF
TRBJ2-5,TRBD1,NA,TRBV29-1,TGCAGCGTTTCCGGGACAGGGGAGACCCAGTACTTC,CSVSGTGETQYF
TRBJ2-2,NA,once,TRBV27,TGTGCCAGCAGTCCTTTGGACGGGGAGCTGTTTTTT,CASSPLDGELFF
TRBJ2-6,NA,NA,TRBV10-3,TGTGCCATCAGTGAGTCAGGAGACTCTGGGGCCAACGTCCTGACTTTC,CAISESGDSGANVLTF
TRBJ2-7,NA,NA,TRBV2,TGTGCCAGCCGCCTGATCGACGAGCAGTACTTC,CASRLIDEQYF
TRBJ2-5,TRBD2,NA,TRBV28,TGTGCCAGCAGTGCCCCGGGACTAGGTGGGGAGACCCAGTACTTC,CASSAPGLGGETQYF
TRBJ1-5,NA,NA,TRBV2,TGTGCCAGCAGGGAGGGAAGCAATCAGCCCCAGCATTTT,CASREGSNQPQHF
TRBJ1-4,NA,NA,TRBV4-1,TGCGCCAGCAGCCAAGATTCGGGAGGGGAAAATGAAAAACTGTTTTTT,CASSQDSGGENEKLFF
TRBJ1-5,NA,NA,TRBV28,TGTGCCAGCGGTGAAACGCTCGGGAATCAGCCCCAGCATTTT,CASGETLGNQPQHF
TRBJ2-2,NA,NA,TRBV7-6,TGTGCCAGCAGCTTAGCCCAGGCCACCTTATCCGGGGAGCTGTTTTTT,CASSLAQATLSGELFF
TRBJ2-4,TRBD2,NA,TRBV11-3,TGTGCCAGCAGCTCCCGGGGGGAAGGAAACATTCAGTACTTC,CASSSRGEGNIQYF
TRBJ1-5,NA,NA,TRBV5-3,TGTGCCAGAAGGGCGGGCAGGGTAGAGAATCAGCCCCAGCATTTT,CARRAGRVENQPQHF
TRBJ2-3,NA,NA,TRBV27,TGTGCCAGCAGCGGATGGGGATCTAGCACAGATACGCAGTATTTT,CASSGWGSSTDTQYF
TRBJ2-1,NA,NA,TRBV2,TGTGCCAGCAGATCACCCAAGGGGAAGGATGAGCAGTTCTTC,CASRSPKGKDEQFF
TRBJ2-1,NA,NA,TRBV18,TGTGCCAGCTCACCACCGATTTCAGGGGACCCCCTCAATGAGCAGTTCTTC,CASSPPISGDPLNEQFF
TRBJ2-1,NA,NA,TRBV11-2,TGTGCCAGCAGCTTAGAAACCTACAATGAGCAGTTCTTC,CASSLETYNEQFF
TRBJ1-2,TRBD1,NA,TRBV11-2,TGTGCCAGCAGCCAACCAGGGGGCGCGGGTGGCTACACCTTC,CASSQPGGAGGYTF
TRBJ2-1,TRBD2,NA,TRBV7-9,TGTGCCAGCAGCAATCTAGCGGGGGGTCACAATGAGCAGTTCTTC,CASSNLAGGHNEQFF
TRBJ1-2,NA,NA,TRBV21-1,TGTGCCAGCAGTAGGAACAACTATGGCTACACCTTC,CASSRNNYGYTF
TRBJ2-7,TRBD1,NA,TRBV2,TGTGCCAGCAGTGCTGACAGGGGACCCTACGAGCAGTACTTC,CASSADRGPYEQYF
TRBJ2-7,TRBD2,NA,TRBV28,TGTGCCAGCAGTTTAGGGGGGGAGGGCTACGAGCAGTACTTC,CASSLGGEGYEQYF
TRBJ2-4,NA,NA,TRBV10-3,TGTGCCATCAGTGAGTCTAGCTCTCTAGGGGACATTCAGTACTTC,CAISESSSLGDIQYF